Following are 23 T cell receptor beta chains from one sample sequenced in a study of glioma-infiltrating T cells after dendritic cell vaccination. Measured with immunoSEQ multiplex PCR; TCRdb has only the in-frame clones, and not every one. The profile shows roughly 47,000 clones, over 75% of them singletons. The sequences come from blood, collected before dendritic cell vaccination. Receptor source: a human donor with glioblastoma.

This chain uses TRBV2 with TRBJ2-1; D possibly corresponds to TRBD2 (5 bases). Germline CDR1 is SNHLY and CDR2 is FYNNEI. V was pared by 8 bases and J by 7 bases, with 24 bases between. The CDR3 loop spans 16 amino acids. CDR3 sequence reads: CASGPHFGIIVNEQFF. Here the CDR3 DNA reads TGTGCCAGCGGCCCGCACTTCGGGATAATCGTTAATGAGCAGTTCTTC.

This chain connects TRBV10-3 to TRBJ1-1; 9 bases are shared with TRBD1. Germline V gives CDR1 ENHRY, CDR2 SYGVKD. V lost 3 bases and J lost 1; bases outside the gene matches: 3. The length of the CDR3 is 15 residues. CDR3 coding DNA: TGTGCCATCAGTGACGGACAGGGGAGGAACACTGAAGCTTTCTTT. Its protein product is CAISDGQGRNTEAFF.

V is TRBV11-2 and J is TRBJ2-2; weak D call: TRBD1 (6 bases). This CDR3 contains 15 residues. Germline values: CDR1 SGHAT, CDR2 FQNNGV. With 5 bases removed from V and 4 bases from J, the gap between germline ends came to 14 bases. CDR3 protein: CASSRLLGATGELFF. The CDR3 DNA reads TGTGCCAGCAGCCGCTTACTGGGGGCCACCGGGGAGCTGTTTTTT.

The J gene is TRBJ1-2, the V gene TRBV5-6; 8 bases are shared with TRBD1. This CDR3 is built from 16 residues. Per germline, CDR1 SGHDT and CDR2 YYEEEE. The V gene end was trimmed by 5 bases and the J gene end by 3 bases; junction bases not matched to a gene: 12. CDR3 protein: CASSPGQGVIYYGYTF. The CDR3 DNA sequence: TGTGCCAGCAGTCCCGGACAGGGAGTTATCTACTATGGCTACACCTTC.

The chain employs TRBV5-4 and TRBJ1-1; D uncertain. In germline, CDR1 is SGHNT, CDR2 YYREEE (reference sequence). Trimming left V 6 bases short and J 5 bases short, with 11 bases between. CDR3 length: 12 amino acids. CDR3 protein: CASTQSGTEAFF. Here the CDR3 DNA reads TGTGCCAGCACTCAGTCGGGGACTGAAGCTTTCTTT.

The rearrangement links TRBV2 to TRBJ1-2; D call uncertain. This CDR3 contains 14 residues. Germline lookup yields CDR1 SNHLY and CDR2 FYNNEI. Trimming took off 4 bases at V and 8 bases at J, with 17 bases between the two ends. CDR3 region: CASSGGGIDGGYTF. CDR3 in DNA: TGTGCCAGCAGTGGTGGCGGGATTGATGGAGGCTACACCTTC. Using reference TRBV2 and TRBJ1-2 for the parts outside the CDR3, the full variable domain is EPEVTQTPSHQVTQMGQEVILRCVPISNHLYFYWYRQILGQKVEFLVSFYNNEISEKSEIFDDQFSVERPDGSNFTLKIRSTKLEDSAMYFCASSGGGIDGGYTFGSGTRLTVV.

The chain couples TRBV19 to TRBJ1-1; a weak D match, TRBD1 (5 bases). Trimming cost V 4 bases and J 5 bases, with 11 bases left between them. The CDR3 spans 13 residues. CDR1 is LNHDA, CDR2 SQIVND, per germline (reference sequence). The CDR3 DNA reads TGTGCCAGTAGTACTCAAAAGGGGACTGAAGCTTTCTTT. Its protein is CASSTQKGTEAFF.

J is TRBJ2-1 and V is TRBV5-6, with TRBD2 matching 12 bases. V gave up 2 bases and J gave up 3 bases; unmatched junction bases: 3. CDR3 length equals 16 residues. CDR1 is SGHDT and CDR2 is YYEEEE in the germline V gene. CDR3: CASSLLAGGLYNEQFF. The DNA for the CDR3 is TGTGCCAGCAGCTTACTAGCGGGGGGCCTCTACAATGAGCAGTTCTTC. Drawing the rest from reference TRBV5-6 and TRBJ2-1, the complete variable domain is DAGVTQSPTHLIKTRGQQVTLRCSPKSGHDTVSWYQQALGQGPQFIFQYYEEEERQRGNFPDRFSGHQFPNYSSELNVNALLLGDSALYLCASSLLAGGLYNEQFFGPGTRLTVL.

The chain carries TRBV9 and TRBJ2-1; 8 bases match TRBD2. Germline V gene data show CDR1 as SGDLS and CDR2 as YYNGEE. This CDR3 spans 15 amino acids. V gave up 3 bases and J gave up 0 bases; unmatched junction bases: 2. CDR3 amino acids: CASSGGTSSYNEQFF. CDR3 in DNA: TGTGCCAGCAGCGGAGGGACTAGCTCCTACAATGAGCAGTTCTTC.

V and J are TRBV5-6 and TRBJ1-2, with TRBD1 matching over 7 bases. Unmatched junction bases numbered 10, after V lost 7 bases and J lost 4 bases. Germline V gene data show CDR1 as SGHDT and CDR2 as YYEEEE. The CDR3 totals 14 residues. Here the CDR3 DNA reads TGTGCCAGCTTACCGACAGGGCCAGGCTATGGCTACACCTTC. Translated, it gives CASLPTGPGYGYTF.

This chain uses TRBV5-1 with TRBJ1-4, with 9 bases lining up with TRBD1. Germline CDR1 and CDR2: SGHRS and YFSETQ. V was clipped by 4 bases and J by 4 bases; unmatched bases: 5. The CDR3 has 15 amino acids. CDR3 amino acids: CASSEPGQGNEKLFF. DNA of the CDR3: TGCGCCAGCAGCGAGCCGGGACAGGGTAATGAAAAACTGTTTTTT.

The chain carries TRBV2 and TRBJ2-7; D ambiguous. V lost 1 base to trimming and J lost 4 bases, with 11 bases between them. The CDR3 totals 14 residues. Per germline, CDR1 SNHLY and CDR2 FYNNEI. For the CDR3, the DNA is TGTGCCAGCAGTGAAGGAGGAGTAAGGTACGAGCAGTACTTC. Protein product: CASSEGGVRYEQYF.

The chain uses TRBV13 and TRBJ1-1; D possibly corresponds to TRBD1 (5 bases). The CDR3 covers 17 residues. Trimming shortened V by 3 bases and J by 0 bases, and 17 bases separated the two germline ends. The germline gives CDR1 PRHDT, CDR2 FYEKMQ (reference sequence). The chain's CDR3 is CASSLFQTGLLNTEAFF. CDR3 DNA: TGTGCCAGCAGCTTGTTTCAAACAGGACTACTGAACACTGAAGCTTTCTTT.

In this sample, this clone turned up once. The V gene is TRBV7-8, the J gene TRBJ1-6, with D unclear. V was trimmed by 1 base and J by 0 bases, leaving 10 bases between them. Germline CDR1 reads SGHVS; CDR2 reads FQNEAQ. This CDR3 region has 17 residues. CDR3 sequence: CASSLVSGSSYNSPLHF. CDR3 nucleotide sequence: TGTGCCAGCAGCTTAGTTTCCGGGAGCTCCTATAATTCACCCCTCCACTTT.

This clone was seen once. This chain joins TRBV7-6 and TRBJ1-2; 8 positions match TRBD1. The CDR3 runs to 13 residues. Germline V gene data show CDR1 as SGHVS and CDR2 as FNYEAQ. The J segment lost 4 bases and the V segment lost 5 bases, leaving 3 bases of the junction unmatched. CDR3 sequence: CASSPQGGYGYTF. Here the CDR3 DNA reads TGTGCCAGCAGCCCACAGGGGGGCTATGGCTACACCTTC.

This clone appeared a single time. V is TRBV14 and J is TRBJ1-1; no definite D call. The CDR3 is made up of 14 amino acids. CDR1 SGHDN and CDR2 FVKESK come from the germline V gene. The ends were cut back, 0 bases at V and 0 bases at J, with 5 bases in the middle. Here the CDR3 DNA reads TGTGCCAGCAGCCAAGATTTAATGAACACTGAAGCTTTCTTT. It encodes CASSQDLMNTEAFF. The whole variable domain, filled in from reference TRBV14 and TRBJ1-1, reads EAGVTQFPSHSVIEKGQTVTLRCDPISGHDNLYWYRRVMGKEIKFLLHFVKESKQDESGMPNNRFLAERTGGTYSTLKVQPAELEDSGVYFCASSQDLMNTEAFFGQGTRLTVV.

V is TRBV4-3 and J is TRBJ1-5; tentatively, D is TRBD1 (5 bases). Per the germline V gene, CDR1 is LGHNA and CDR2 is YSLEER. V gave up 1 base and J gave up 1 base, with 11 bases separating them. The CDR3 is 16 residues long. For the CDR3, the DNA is TGCGCCAGCAGCCAAGCGGTCGGGGGAAGCAATCAGCCCCAGCATTTT. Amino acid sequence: CASSQAVGGSNQPQHF.

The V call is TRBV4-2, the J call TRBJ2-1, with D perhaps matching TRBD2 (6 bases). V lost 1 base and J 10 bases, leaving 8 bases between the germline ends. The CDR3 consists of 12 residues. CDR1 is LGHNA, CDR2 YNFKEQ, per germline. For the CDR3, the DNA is TGTGCCAGCAGCCAAGTTCGGGGGGAGCAGTTCTTC. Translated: CASSQVRGEQFF.

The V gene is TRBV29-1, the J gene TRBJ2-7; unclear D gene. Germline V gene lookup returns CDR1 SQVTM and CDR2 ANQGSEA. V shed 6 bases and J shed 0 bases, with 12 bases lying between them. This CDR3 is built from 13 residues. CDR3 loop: CSVRLQSSYEQYF. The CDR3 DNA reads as TGCAGCGTCCGTTTACAGAGCTCCTACGAGCAGTACTTC.

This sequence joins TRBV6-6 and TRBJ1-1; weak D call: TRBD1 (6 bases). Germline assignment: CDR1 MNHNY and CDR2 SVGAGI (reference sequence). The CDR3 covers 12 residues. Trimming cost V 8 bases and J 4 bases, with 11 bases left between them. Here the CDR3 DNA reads TGTGCCAGCGGCCTACAGGGCACTGAAGCTTTCTTT. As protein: CASGLQGTEAFF.

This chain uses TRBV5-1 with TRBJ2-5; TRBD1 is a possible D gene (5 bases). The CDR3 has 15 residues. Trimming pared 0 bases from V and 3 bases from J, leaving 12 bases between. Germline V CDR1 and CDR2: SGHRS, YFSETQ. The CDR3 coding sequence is TGCGCCAGCAGCTTGGTGCGGAAAGGGGAAGAGACCCAGTACTTC. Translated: CASSLVRKGEETQYF.

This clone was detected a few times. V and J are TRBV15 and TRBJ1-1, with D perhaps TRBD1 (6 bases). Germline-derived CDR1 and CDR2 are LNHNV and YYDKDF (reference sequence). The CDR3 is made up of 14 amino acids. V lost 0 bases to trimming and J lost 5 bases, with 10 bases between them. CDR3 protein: CATSRDGQRTEAFF. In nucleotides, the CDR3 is TGTGCCACCAGCAGAGATGGACAGCGAACTGAAGCTTTCTTT.

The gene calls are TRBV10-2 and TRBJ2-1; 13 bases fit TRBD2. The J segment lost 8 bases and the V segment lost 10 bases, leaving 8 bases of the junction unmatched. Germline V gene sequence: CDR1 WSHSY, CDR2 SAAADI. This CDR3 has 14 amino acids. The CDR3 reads CATKPGLAGDEQFF. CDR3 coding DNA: TGCGCCACCAAGCCCGGACTAGCGGGAGATGAGCAGTTCTTC.